Detailed here is one T cell receptor beta chain. The CDR3 has 13 amino acids. V lost 7 bases to trimming and J lost 0 bases, with 10 bases between them. Per the germline V gene, CDR1 is MDHEN and CDR2 is SYDVKM. The entry originates in a study of OX40 agonist ivuxolimab in advanced cancers. Study details: Enrolled patients in dose escalation had cancers that were hepatocellular carcinoma, melanoma, renal cell or head and neck cancer. Anti-PD-1, anti-PD-L1 or anti-CTLA-4 therapy given earlier was allowed, and 40% had some.

Repertoires were generated with immunoSEQ multiplex PCR, while TCRdb's copy carries only in-frame clones and drops some. The sample records 90,000 or so clones, around nine tenths being singletons. The sample here was CD4+ or CD8+ T cells sorted from blood, taken in a trial of the OX40 agonist ivuxolimab. The V gene is TRBV28, the J gene TRBJ2-7; D not certain. The receptor's source is an adult with an advanced solid tumor such as melanoma, head and neck, liver or kidney cancer. The CDR3 DNA sequence: TGTGCCAGCACTTCATTGGACTCCTACGAGCAGTACTTC. This translates into CASTSLDSYEQYF.